This T cell receptor beta chain comes out of a study of blood T cell repertoires in COVID-19. About the study: Whether acute or convalescent, the COVID-19 samples came from the United States, Italy and Spain. T cells, B-cell-depleted T cells, or PBMCs supplied cDNA or gDNA.

Original data processing: Cell counts per sample came from amplifying reference gene primers. Sequencing was performed with immunoSEQ multiplex PCR; in TCRdb, only in-frame clones are kept and a portion is missing. The V and J calls and the clone size are those of that table, but D and trimming were determined from the DNA. The sample includes about 94,000 clones, about nine tenths seen only once; the top ten take around 5%. CDR1 is SGHTA and CDR2 is FQGNSA in the germline V gene. This CDR3 contains 15 residues. The junction had 6 bases not matched to a gene; V was cut back by 5 bases and J by 2 bases. This clone was picked up a small number of times.

This clonotype was obtained from an elderly woman with acute or convalescent COVID-19. V gene TRBV7-2 combines with J gene TRBJ2-7; the match to TRBD1 covers 10 bases. The sequenced sample was peripheral blood. This CDR3 reads CASSQKTGGPYEQYF. DNA for the CDR3: TGTGCCAGCAGCCAAAAGACAGGGGGCCCCTACGAGCAGTACTTC.